This T cell receptor beta chain was captured in a study of T cells in Graves' hyperthyroidism and ophthalmopathy (dated by TCRdb to 2018 to 2020). About the study as a whole: Peripheral blood samples were taken at the time of initial diagnosis, prior to any treatment. To identify TCR V-J signatures that set the groups apart, the researchers used a discovery cohort of 95 to 100 patients, made up of some 41 with Graves' ophthalmopathy and some 56 with stable Graves' hyperthyroidism. Prospective prediction of ophthalmopathy was tested in an independent validation cohort of some 20 hyperthyroidism patients and around 16 patients who later progressed to ophthalmopathy. For training and testing, the 80 to 100 patients in the discovery cohort were randomly divided in a 7:3 ratio. In addition, the study compared T-cell repertoires in thyroid tissue and in blood from six Graves' hyperthyroidism patients. Once sampling was done, hyperthyroidism patients were given methimazole at a starting dose of 30 mg daily, whereas ophthalmopathy patients were given high-dose intravenous methylprednisolone. The paper reports TCR Vbeta CDR3 sequencing of fewer than 150 peripheral blood samples: around 45 ophthalmopathy, 75 to 80 hyperthyroidism and around 17 progressor patients. General conclusions and limits of the study: During validation, the model predicted progression to ophthalmopathy a median of approximately 6 months ahead of onset, with more than 60% sensitivity and 72.22% specificity. Most expanded thyroid clonotypes (frequency above 0.001) were also found in blood, which suggests that blood repertoires may mirror thyroid immune responses. No statistical method was used to set the sample size in advance, and investigators knew the group allocation. Ophthalmopathy was separated from stable hyperthyroidism by a 13 V-J signature model, with 85% to 90% sensitivity and 81% to 82% specificity obtained in cross-validation and 80%/75% obtained in testing.

This clonotype has ten or more counts. What antigen it recognizes has not been identified. The record has no base qualities; no much larger clone is one base away. The germline V gene sets CDR1 to ENHRY and CDR2 to SYGVKD. From the cysteine through the phenylalanine, the CDR3 covers 15 amino acids. Only CDR3 DNA is held: 45 bases, read in frame from base 1. From V the trimming removes 0 bases and from J it removes 8 bases, while the gene matches leave 2 bases of the junction unaccounted for. Stable Graves' hyperthyroidism was defined as the absence of progression to ophthalmopathy over 18 months of follow-up. Hyperthyroidism patients were aged 18 to 65 years and newly diagnosed, with disease duration of less than 2 months. The study excluded patients with uncontrolled infections, other autoimmune diseases, pregnancy or lactation. Clinical symptoms, serum thyroxine and TRAb, thyroid ultrasound, and orbital computed tomography formed the basis for the diagnoses. PBMCs were separated from approximately 10 ml of fresh peripheral blood using Ficoll-Paque density gradient centrifugation. Total RNA was extracted with Trizol reagent, and quality was checked on an Agilent 2100 Bioanalyzer.

The TCR beta CDR3 regions were amplified from the RNA transcripts. The TCR CDR3 was subjected to a first round of RT-PCR using the HTBI primer set and the Qiagen OneStep RT-PCR kit. Libraries were constructed in a second round of multiplex PCR, after which size selection and purification were performed. The libraries were sequenced on an Illumina HiSeq2000 using paired-end 100 bp reads. The authors processed their data as follows. SOAPnuke was used to process the raw data, removing reads that contained adapters or uncalled bases, had a mean Phred below 15, or lacked an exact match to the constant primer or identifier. High-quality paired reads were merged using COPE v1.2.5, and each unique nucleotide sequence was defined as a clonotype. MiTCR v1.1 was used to align clonotypes to the IMGT TRBV, TRBD and TRBJ reference segments. Analysis was restricted to V-J combinations with a frequency above 0.0001, which covered roughly 99% of repertoires. The TCS score was defined as the ratio of F50 (clonal expansion) to E x V (chaos), calculated using BLOSUM62-based TCRdist between CDR3 peptides within each V-J. Welch's t-statistics and random forest reduced fewer than 600 V-J features to about 12, which were used in a naive Bayes classifier (R e1071). TCRdb handled the public reads itself, with Q25 trimming in fastp and clone calling in MiXCR, and kept productive beta chains. Each CDR3 protein gets just one entry, which takes the most common genes and DNA from the rows behind it. TCRdb's processing, not the authors' own work, is the source of the V and J calls. This sample gives over 650,000 distinct CDR3 sequences in total; roughly 15% of them show up just once. The top ten constitute under 8.5% of the sample.

The chain is assembled from TRBV10-3 and TRBJ2-1; TRBD2 lines up with 12 middle nucleotides. The clonotype comes from a man aged 18 to 35 with Graves' hyperthyroidism. Sequenced: blood. The bases read TGTGCCATCAGTGAGTCGACTAGCGGGAGTTATGAGCAGTTCTTC. Its coded protein is CAISESTSGSYEQFF.